The rows below give T cell receptor beta chains drawn from one sample of a study of blood T cell repertoires in COVID-19. Profiling relied on immunoSEQ multiplex PCR, and the TCRdb table lists in-frame clones only, not all of them. This sample carries 50,000 to 65,000 clones, around 70% of them seen once, and the ten largest clones take around 5.1%. Sequencing was done on a sample of peripheral blood. These receptors originate from a woman aged 70 to 79 with COVID-19, enrolled during active disease. The CDR3 runs from the conserved cysteine through the conserved F or W. A D gene is named only where the DNA matches it firmly. Size is omitted from some rows. Given values are once, few, many or a class for expanded clones.

d_call: TRBD1
v_call: TRBV7-8
j_call: TRBJ2-1
clone_size: NA
cdr3_aa: CASSLTPGQGAYNEQFF
cdr3_nt: TGTGCCAGCAGCTTGACCCCGGGACAGGGGGCCTACAATGAGCAGTTCTTC

d_call: TRBD1
v_call: TRBV12-3/TRBV12-4
j_call: TRBJ1-2
clone_size: NA
cdr3_aa: CASRRQGFYGYTF
cdr3_nt: TGTGCCAGCAGACGACAGGGGTTCTATGGCTACACCTTC

d_call: NA
v_call: TRBV5-1
j_call: TRBJ1-1
clone_size: NA
cdr3_aa: CASASTGVNTEAFF
cdr3_nt: TGCGCCAGCGCTTCCACGGGGGTGAACACTGAAGCTTTCTTT

d_call: NA
v_call: TRBV3-1/TRBV3-2
j_call: TRBJ2-4
clone_size: NA
cdr3_aa: CASSQGPARGGNIQYF
cdr3_nt: TGTGCCAGCAGCCAAGGTCCGGCGCGGGGTGGAAACATTCAGTACTTC

d_call: NA
v_call: TRBV19
j_call: TRBJ2-5
clone_size: NA
cdr3_aa: CASSLVPRWSAETQYF
cdr3_nt: TGTGCCAGTAGTCTAGTGCCCCGGTGGAGTGCCGAGACCCAGTACTTC

d_call: TRBD2
v_call: TRBV27
j_call: TRBJ2-2
clone_size: NA
cdr3_aa: CASSFSSGRAFTGELFF
cdr3_nt: TGTGCCAGCAGTTTTTCCAGCGGGAGGGCCTTTACCGGGGAGCTGTTTTTT

d_call: NA
v_call: TRBV15
j_call: TRBJ1-1
clone_size: few
cdr3_aa: CATSRDPGVGTEAFF
cdr3_nt: TGTGCCACCAGCAGAGATCCGGGGGTGGGAACTGAAGCTTTCTTT

d_call: TRBD1
v_call: TRBV18
j_call: TRBJ2-7
clone_size: NA
cdr3_aa: CASSPPSRGPSEQYF
cdr3_nt: TGTGCCAGCTCACCACCGTCCAGGGGGCCGAGCGAGCAGTACTTC

d_call: TRBD2
v_call: TRBV15
j_call: TRBJ2-2
clone_size: NA
cdr3_aa: CATSTPLGLAGAGELFF
cdr3_nt: TGTGCCACCAGCACCCCACTGGGACTAGCGGGAGCCGGGGAGCTGTTTTTT

d_call: TRBD1
v_call: TRBV7-2
j_call: TRBJ2-1
clone_size: NA
cdr3_aa: CASSTYRGREQFF
cdr3_nt: TGTGCCAGCAGCACGTACAGGGGAAGGGAGCAGTTCTTC

d_call: NA
v_call: TRBV6-5
j_call: TRBJ2-1
clone_size: NA
cdr3_aa: CASRVTGYNEQFF
cdr3_nt: TGTGCCAGCAGGGTTACAGGGTACAATGAGCAGTTCTTC

d_call: NA
v_call: TRBV5-6
j_call: TRBJ1-4
clone_size: NA
cdr3_aa: CASSLGQEKLFF
cdr3_nt: TGTGCCAGCAGCTTGGGACAGGAAAAACTGTTTTTT

d_call: TRBD1
v_call: TRBV18
j_call: TRBJ2-5
clone_size: NA
cdr3_aa: CASSTDRGAGETQYF
cdr3_nt: TGTGCCAGCTCGACGGACAGGGGCGCAGGGGAGACCCAGTACTTC

d_call: TRBD1
v_call: TRBV6-2/TRBV6-3
j_call: TRBJ2-2
clone_size: few
cdr3_aa: CASSYPRTGNTGELFF
cdr3_nt: TGTGCCAGCAGTTACCCTAGGACAGGGAACACCGGGGAGCTGTTTTTT

d_call: NA
v_call: TRBV6-5
j_call: TRBJ1-1
clone_size: NA
cdr3_aa: CASSYQARGTEAFF
cdr3_nt: TGTGCCAGCAGTTACCAAGCCCGGGGGACTGAAGCTTTCTTT

d_call: NA
v_call: TRBV6-6
j_call: TRBJ1-5
clone_size: NA
cdr3_aa: CASREGRGFQPQHF
cdr3_nt: TGTGCCAGCAGGGAGGGGCGGGGATTCCAGCCCCAGCATTTT

d_call: NA
v_call: TRBV28
j_call: TRBJ1-1
clone_size: NA
cdr3_aa: CASSFIARRGTEAFF
cdr3_nt: TGTGCCAGCAGTTTTATTGCCCGACGGGGAACTGAAGCTTTCTTT

d_call: NA
v_call: TRBV12-5
j_call: TRBJ1-5
clone_size: NA
cdr3_aa: CASGSLQGLSNQPQHF
cdr3_nt: TGTGCTAGTGGCTCCCTCCAGGGGCTTAGCAATCAGCCCCAGCATTTT

d_call: NA
v_call: TRBV4-1
j_call: TRBJ1-2
clone_size: NA
cdr3_aa: CASSPNPGLSNDGYTF
cdr3_nt: TGCGCCAGCAGCCCTAACCCAGGGTTATCAAATGATGGCTACACCTTC

d_call: NA
v_call: TRBV7-2
j_call: TRBJ1-2
clone_size: NA
cdr3_aa: CASSLKDWGVYGYTF
cdr3_nt: TGTGCCAGCAGCTTGAAGGACTGGGGGGTCTATGGCTACACCTTC

d_call: TRBD2
v_call: TRBV6-5
j_call: TRBJ2-1
clone_size: NA
cdr3_aa: CAAGGAPYNEQFF
cdr3_nt: TGTGCAGCGGGGGGGGCCCCCTACAATGAGCAGTTCTTC

d_call: TRBD2
v_call: TRBV4-3
j_call: TRBJ2-1
clone_size: once
cdr3_aa: CASSQALAGIYNEQFF
cdr3_nt: TGCGCCAGCAGCCAAGCGCTAGCGGGAATTTACAATGAGCAGTTCTTC

d_call: NA
v_call: TRBV6-5
j_call: TRBJ2-1
clone_size: once
cdr3_aa: CASSYVGSEQFF
cdr3_nt: TGTGCCAGCAGTTACGTTGGTAGTGAGCAGTTCTTC

d_call: TRBD1
v_call: TRBV5-5
j_call: TRBJ1-5
clone_size: NA
cdr3_aa: CASSSTGRLGNQPQHF
cdr3_nt: TGTGCCAGCAGCTCGACAGGGAGATTGGGCAATCAGCCCCAGCATTTT

d_call: TRBD2
v_call: TRBV2
j_call: TRBJ2-5
clone_size: NA
cdr3_aa: CASRGGLAGETQYF
cdr3_nt: TGTGCCAGCAGAGGGGGACTAGCGGGGGAGACCCAGTACTTC

d_call: NA
v_call: TRBV11-3
j_call: TRBJ1-1
clone_size: NA
cdr3_aa: CASSLESWGGNTEAFF
cdr3_nt: TGTGCCAGCAGCTTAGAATCGTGGGGAGGGAACACTGAAGCTTTCTTT

d_call: TRBD1
v_call: TRBV5-1
j_call: TRBJ1-1
clone_size: NA
cdr3_aa: CASSADRGTEAFF
cdr3_nt: TGCGCCAGCAGCGCGGACAGGGGGACTGAAGCTTTCTTT

d_call: NA
v_call: TRBV7-8
j_call: TRBJ1-1
clone_size: NA
cdr3_aa: CASSLRGVGNTEAFF
cdr3_nt: TGTGCCAGCAGCTTAAGGGGCGTAGGTAACACTGAAGCTTTCTTT

d_call: TRBD1
v_call: TRBV7-3
j_call: TRBJ2-6
clone_size: NA
cdr3_aa: CASRAGGAGANVLTF
cdr3_nt: TGTGCCAGCAGGGCAGGGGGCGCTGGGGCCAACGTCCTGACTTTC

d_call: NA
v_call: TRBV5-1
j_call: TRBJ1-6
clone_size: few
cdr3_aa: CASSLEGNNSPLHF
cdr3_nt: TGCGCCAGCAGCTTGGAGGGGAATAATTCACCCCTCCACTTT

d_call: TRBD1
v_call: TRBV5-1
j_call: TRBJ2-1
clone_size: NA
cdr3_aa: CASSSTSTGGYNEQFF
cdr3_nt: TGCGCCAGCAGCTCAACTTCGACAGGGGGCTACAATGAGCAGTTCTTC

d_call: TRBD2
v_call: TRBV5-6
j_call: TRBJ2-7
clone_size: NA
cdr3_aa: CASSLGLAGSSYEQYF
cdr3_nt: TGTGCCAGCAGCCTCGGGCTAGCGGGAAGCTCCTACGAGCAGTACTTC

d_call: TRBD1
v_call: TRBV7-2
j_call: TRBJ2-6
clone_size: NA
cdr3_aa: CASSLASGQVWANVLTF
cdr3_nt: TGTGCCAGCAGCTTAGCCTCGGGACAGGTCTGGGCCAACGTCCTGACTTTC

d_call: TRBD1
v_call: TRBV2
j_call: TRBJ1-4
clone_size: NA
cdr3_aa: CASSPTGGWEKLFF
cdr3_nt: TGTGCCAGCAGTCCGACAGGGGGGTGGGAAAAACTGTTTTTT

d_call: TRBD1
v_call: TRBV20-1
j_call: TRBJ1-2
clone_size: few
cdr3_aa: CSASLGHQGGYGYTF
cdr3_nt: TGCAGTGCTAGTTTAGGACATCAGGGGGGCTATGGCTACACCTTC

d_call: TRBD2
v_call: TRBV2
j_call: TRBJ2-7
clone_size: NA
cdr3_aa: CASGTSEMWQYF
cdr3_nt: TGTGCCAGCGGGACTAGCGAGATGTGGCAGTACTTC

d_call: TRBD2
v_call: TRBV10-3
j_call: TRBJ2-3
clone_size: NA
cdr3_aa: CAISGTSGSSTDTQYF
cdr3_nt: TGTGCCATCAGTGGTACTAGCGGGAGCAGCACAGATACGCAGTATTTT

d_call: TRBD2
v_call: TRBV5-5
j_call: TRBJ2-3
clone_size: NA
cdr3_aa: CASSPRLAGEDTQYF
cdr3_nt: TGTGCCAGCAGCCCGCGACTAGCGGGGGAGGATACGCAGTATTTT

d_call: NA
v_call: TRBV5-5
j_call: TRBJ2-2
clone_size: NA
cdr3_aa: CASTQDANTGELFF
cdr3_nt: TGTGCCAGCACCCAGGATGCGAACACCGGGGAGCTGTTTTTT

d_call: TRBD1
v_call: TRBV29-1
j_call: TRBJ1-2
clone_size: NA
cdr3_aa: CSADRDREYGYTF
cdr3_nt: TGCAGCGCCGACCGGGACAGGGAGTATGGCTACACCTTC

d_call: NA
v_call: TRBV7-8
j_call: TRBJ1-2
clone_size: NA
cdr3_aa: CASSPIGGTVYGYTF
cdr3_nt: TGTGCCAGCAGCCCAATCGGGGGAACGGTCTATGGCTACACCTTC

d_call: TRBD2
v_call: TRBV4-2
j_call: TRBJ2-5
clone_size: NA
cdr3_aa: CASSPGTSGGAGETQYF
cdr3_nt: TGTGCCAGCAGCCCGGGGACTAGCGGGGGGGCGGGAGAGACCCAGTACTTC

d_call: TRBD2
v_call: TRBV3-1/TRBV3-2
j_call: TRBJ2-1
clone_size: NA
cdr3_aa: CASSPFNHSGGPDNEQFF
cdr3_nt: TGTGCCAGCAGCCCTTTTAACCACAGCGGGGGCCCCGACAATGAGCAGTTCTTC

d_call: NA
v_call: TRBV2
j_call: TRBJ2-1
clone_size: few
cdr3_aa: CATGEGEGTDEQFF
cdr3_nt: TGTGCCACTGGGGAGGGGGAGGGCACTGATGAGCAGTTCTTC

d_call: NA
v_call: TRBV15
j_call: TRBJ1-5
clone_size: NA
cdr3_aa: CATSRQNQPQHF
cdr3_nt: TGTGCCACCAGCAGACAGAATCAGCCCCAGCATTTT

d_call: NA
v_call: TRBV19
j_call: TRBJ2-7
clone_size: NA
cdr3_aa: CASSGGDGRSYEQYF
cdr3_nt: TGTGCCAGTAGTGGCGGGGACGGACGCTCCTACGAGCAGTACTTC

d_call: TRBD1
v_call: TRBV5-1
j_call: TRBJ1-5
clone_size: NA
cdr3_aa: CASSLGDRGPLGNQPQHF
cdr3_nt: TGCGCCAGCAGCTTGGGGGACAGGGGGCCGTTGGGCAATCAGCCCCAGCATTTT

d_call: NA
v_call: TRBV27
j_call: TRBJ2-5
clone_size: once
cdr3_aa: CASSLGETQYF
cdr3_nt: TGTGCCAGCAGTTTAGGCGAGACCCAGTACTTC

d_call: NA
v_call: TRBV6-6
j_call: TRBJ1-1
clone_size: few
cdr3_aa: CASSLRHSTEAFF
cdr3_nt: TGTGCCAGCAGTCTTAGACACTCCACTGAAGCTTTCTTT